A selection of T cell receptor beta chains follows, all from one sample in a study of T cells in Graves' hyperthyroidism and ophthalmopathy. TCRdb called the multiplex PCR reads again in MiXCR, with one record for every CDR3 protein. This table holds 250,000 or so distinct CDR3 sequences, about 17% found once. What was sequenced was blood. The receptors were gathered from a woman aged 18-29 years with Graves' ophthalmopathy. Each CDR3 is given with its conserved first and last residue. A D gene is named only where the DNA matches it firmly. Rows give clone size only sometimes, using once, few, many, or a class for an expanded clone.

CDR3: CASSITSGGNEQYF; DNA: TGTGCCAGTAGTATAACTAGCGGGGGCAACGAGCAGTACTTC; D: TRBD2; V: TRBV19; J: TRBJ2-7; size: few
CDR3: CASSPRLAGGTDTQYF; DNA: TGTGCCAGCAGCCCCCGACTAGCGGGAGGCACAGATACGCAGTATTTT; D: TRBD2; V: TRBV28; J: TRBJ2-3; size: many
CDR3: CASSERGRGKLFF; DNA: TGTGCCAGCAGCGAAAGGGGAAGGGGAAAACTGTTTTTT; D: .; V: TRBV2; J: TRBJ1-4; size: many
CDR3: CASSLNRLAGGEQFF; DNA: TGCGCCAGCAGCCTAAACCGACTAGCGGGGGGCGAGCAGTTCTTC; D: TRBD2; V: TRBV5-1; J: TRBJ2-1; size: many
CDR3: CASSGPRRGQGAGDNEQFF; DNA: TGTGCCAGCAGCGGACCCCGACGTGGACAGGGGGCGGGGGACAATGAGCAGTTCTTC; D: TRBD1; V: TRBV7-9; J: TRBJ2-1; size: many
CDR3: CSASADKSYEQYF; DNA: TGCAGTGCTAGTGCGGATAAAAGCTACGAGCAGTACTTC; D: .; V: TRBV20-1; J: TRBJ2-7; size: many
CDR3: CSVCLIGTREQFF; DNA: TGCAGCGTCTGTTTGATCGGGACGCGGGAGCAGTTCTTC; D: .; V: TRBV29-1; J: TRBJ2-1; size: .
CDR3: CSARNQGNYGYTF; DNA: TGCAGTGCTAGAAACCAGGGTAACTATGGCTACACCTTC; D: .; V: TRBV20-1; J: TRBJ1-2; size: many
CDR3: CAWNLQGGETQYF; DNA: TGTGCCTGGAACCTACAGGGAGGGGAGACCCAGTACTTC; D: .; V: TRBV30; J: TRBJ2-5; size: .
CDR3: CASSPFGSNTEAFF; DNA: TGTGCCAGCTCACCATTTGGCTCGAACACTGAAGCTTTCTTT; D: .; V: TRBV18; J: TRBJ1-1; size: many
CDR3: CATSELTGDTEAFF; DNA: TGTGCCACCAGTGAACTGACAGGGGACACTGAAGCTTTCTTT; D: TRBD1; V: TRBV24-1; J: TRBJ1-1; size: .
CDR3: CASSLLGANQPQHF; DNA: TGTGCCAGCAGTTTATTGGGGGCAAATCAGCCCCAGCATTTT; D: .; V: TRBV27; J: TRBJ1-5; size: many
CDR3: CATSRGEAVTYEQYF; DNA: TGTGCCACCAGCAGAGGAGAAGCGGTAACCTACGAGCAGTACTTC; D: .; V: TRBV15; J: TRBJ2-7; size: many
CDR3: CASSLSQRGEAFF; DNA: TGTGCCAGCAGTTTATCTCAAAGGGGTGAAGCTTTCTTT; D: .; V: TRBV27; J: TRBJ1-1; size: few
CDR3: CAISWGSGELFF; DNA: TGTGCCATCAGTTGGGGATCCGGGGAGCTGTTTTTT; D: .; V: TRBV10-3; J: TRBJ2-2; size: .
CDR3: CASSTRSGNQPQHF; DNA: TGTGCCAGTAGTACCAGGTCTGGCAATCAGCCCCAGCATTTT; D: .; V: TRBV19; J: TRBJ1-5; size: many
CDR3: CASQLGGGEYYGYTF; DNA: TGTGCCAGTCAGCTAGGGGGGGGCGAGTACTATGGCTACACCTTC; D: .; V: TRBV19; J: TRBJ1-2; size: .
CDR3: CASSLARQGLGEQFF; DNA: TGTGCCAGCAGCTTAGCGCGGCAGGGGCTTGGAGAGCAGTTCTTC; D: .; V: TRBV7-9; J: TRBJ2-1; size: many
CDR3: CASSQVTVAGYGYTF; DNA: TGTGCCAGCAGCCAAGTTACCGTTGCCGGCTATGGCTACACCTTC; D: .; V: TRBV3-1; J: TRBJ1-2; size: many
CDR3: CASSHSGRMRDTGELFF; DNA: TGTGCCAGCAGTCATAGCGGGAGGATGCGGGACACCGGGGAGCTGTTTTTT; D: TRBD2; V: TRBV7-9; J: TRBJ2-2; size: few